This T cell receptor (beta chain) was sequenced during a study of PD-L1 blockade in urothelial cancer (dated by TCRdb to 2015 to 2018). General notes on the study: Every patient began therapy in about 2014 and was given atezolizumab 1,200 mg intravenously every 3 weeks. In the same patients who had TCR sequencing, pretreatment tumors also underwent whole exome sequencing and RNA sequencing. Durable clinical benefit was defined as progression-free survival longer than 6 months, and TCR features were also tested against progression-free and overall survival. An ECOG performance status of 0 or 1 was recorded for the patients, and 0 to 3 prior chemotherapy regimens had been received by the patients. Blood samples were analyzed at two time points: 3 weeks after treatment start (second dose) and 6 weeks after treatment start. Pretreatment blood TCR-seq was available for twenty-nine patients, at least one posttreatment blood collection was obtained for some 24 patients, and tumor TCR-seq was available for some 24 patients. Blood samples yielded a median of roughly 140,000 T cells and approximately 83,000 unique TCRs, with median clonality approximately 0.08. The study was an exploratory multi-omic analysis of somatic, immune and clinical correlates of response to PD-L1 blockade with atezolizumab in urothelial cancer. About nine tenths of the roughly 29 patients were identified as males with urothelial cancer of bladder origin, and a prior smoking history was reported by 18 of 29 patients. Durable clinical benefit was achieved by nine patients and was not achieved by 20 patients. Pretreatment tumor samples, along with matched peripheral blood collected serially before and after atezolizumab treatment, underwent TCR sequencing.

This clone showed up just a few times. Its antigen remains undetermined. No base quality values were provided; no much bigger clone lies one nucleotide off. Synthetic TCR analog templates were spiked into each PCR so that absolute template abundance could be estimated from read counts. Using the immunoSEQ assay, TCRbeta CDR3 regions were amplified from genomic DNA with bias-controlled V and J gene primers. Sequencing of rearranged TCRbeta segments was performed at approximately 20X coverage. Processing in the source paper ran as follows. Sequencing errors were corrected by clustering, and CDR3s were annotated against IMGT so that V, D and J genes could be assigned. Downstream analyses used only productive TCRbeta rearrangements, leaving out any out-of-frame or stop-codon sequences. Clonality was computed as one minus Shannon entropy normalized by the log of the number of unique productive sequences. Fisher's exact test with Benjamini-Hochberg correction, at a threshold of adjusted p below 0.01, was used to find clones that differed between time points or between blood and tumor. The source is immuneACCESS, and TCRdb retained only in-frame sequences with V and J called. Part of the clones is not carried over; for the studies checked, unresolved V genes explain less than half of this, and the remainder is unexplained. The V and J calls and the clone size are those of that table, but D and trimming were determined from the DNA. The sample has about 87,000 clones on record, roughly 90% of them singletons. Jointly, the top ten make up 0.97% of the sample.

Paper-wide results and their limitations: Improved progression-free and overall survival was associated with having pretreatment peripheral blood TCR clonality below the median. Among patients with durable benefit, tumor-associated TCR clones showed greater expansion in peripheral blood 3 weeks after treatment started (n of about 20, p = 0.022). Because the sample size was small (n of about 27) and many of the analyses were exploratory, the results are meant to be hypothesis-generating.

Sample time point, as interpreted from the label and publication: pretreatment peripheral blood. A total of some 30 patients with locally advanced or metastatic urothelial carcinoma, treated at Memorial Sloan Kettering on a trial protocol, made up the cohort. Peripheral blood mononuclear cells were collected from each patient pretreatment and during treatment, giving between 1 and 8 total time points per patient. The Qiagen DNeasy Blood extraction kit was used to purify genomic DNA from total PBMCs and from tumor samples. Collected pretreatment and during treatment, PBMCs were isolated and stored as previously described. The receptor's source is a woman aged 80 or over with urothelial cancer. The sequencing here drew on PBMCs, taken around atezolizumab (anti-PD-L1) treatment.

The CDR3 amino acid sequence is: CASSYHGTGGEQYF. The nucleotides read TGTGCCAGCAGTTACCACGGGACAGGGGGCGAGCAGTACTTC. This sequence uses TRBV6-5 and TRBJ2-7; TRBD1 agrees with 11 junctional bases. V lost 2 bases and J lost 6 bases, and the count of bases not matched to a germline gene is 3. CDR1 is given as MNHEY and CDR2 as SVGAGI, both from the germline V gene. Taken from cysteine to phenylalanine, the CDR3 has 14 residues. The kept DNA is CDR3 alone, 42 bases in frame from the first base.